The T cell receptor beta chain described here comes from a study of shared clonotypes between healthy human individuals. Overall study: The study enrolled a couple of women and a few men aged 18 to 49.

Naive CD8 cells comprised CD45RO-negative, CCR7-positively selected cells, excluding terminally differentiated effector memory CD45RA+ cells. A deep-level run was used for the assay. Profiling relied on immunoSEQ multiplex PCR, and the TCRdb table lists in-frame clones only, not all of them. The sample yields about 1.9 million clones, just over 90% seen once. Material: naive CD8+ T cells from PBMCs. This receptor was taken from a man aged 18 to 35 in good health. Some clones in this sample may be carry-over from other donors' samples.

The CDR3 sequence is CASRQEQGSRHEQYF. The CDR3 nucleotides are TGTGCCAGCAGGCAAGAACAGGGGTCGCGCCACGAGCAGTACTTC. The V gene is TRBV28, the J gene TRBJ2-7; the match to TRBD1 covers 7 bases. Germline lookup yields CDR1 MDHEN and CDR2 SYDVKM. V was pared by 6 bases and J by 5 bases, with 13 bases of the junction left unmatched. The CDR3 has 15 amino acids.